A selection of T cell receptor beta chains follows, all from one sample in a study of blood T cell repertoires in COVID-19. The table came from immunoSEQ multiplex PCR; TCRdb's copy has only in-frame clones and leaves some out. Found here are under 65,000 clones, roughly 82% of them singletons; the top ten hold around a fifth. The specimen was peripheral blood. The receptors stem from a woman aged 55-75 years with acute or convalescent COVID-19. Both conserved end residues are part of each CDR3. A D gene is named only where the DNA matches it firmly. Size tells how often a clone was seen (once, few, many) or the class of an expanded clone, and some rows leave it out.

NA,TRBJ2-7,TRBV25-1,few,TGTGCCAGCAGCAACCTACAGGGCCACGAGCAGTACTTC,CASSNLQGHEQYF
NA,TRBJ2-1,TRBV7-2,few,TGTGCCAGCAGCTTAGCGGCATACAATGAGCAGTTCTTC,CASSLAAYNEQFF
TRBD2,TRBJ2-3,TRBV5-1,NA,TGCGCCAGCAGCATTAGCGGGGGGACCATCACAGATACGCAGTATTTT,CASSISGGTITDTQYF
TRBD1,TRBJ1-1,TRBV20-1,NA,TGCAGTGCTAGTCCCGGACAGGGGGTCTTGAACACTGAAGCTTTCTTT,CSASPGQGVLNTEAFF
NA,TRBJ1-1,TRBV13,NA,TGTGCCAGCAGCTTCGACCTATTAACAGGGAATGAAGCTTTCTTT,CASSFDLLTGNEAFF
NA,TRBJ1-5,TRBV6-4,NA,TGTGCCAGCAGTCCACAGGGTGGTCAGCCCCAGCATTTT,CASSPQGGQPQHF
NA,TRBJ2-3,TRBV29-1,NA,TGCAGCGTTGGTTTTAGTGCCACTCTCCGCACAGATACGCAGTATTTT,CSVGFSATLRTDTQYF
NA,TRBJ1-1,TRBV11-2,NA,TGTGCCAGCAGCTTAACAGGGCTAAACACTGAAGCTTTCTTT,CASSLTGLNTEAFF
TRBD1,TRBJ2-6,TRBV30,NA,TGTGCCTGGAGTAAGGGACAGTCGGCTGGGGCCAACGTCCTGACTTTC,CAWSKGQSAGANVLTF
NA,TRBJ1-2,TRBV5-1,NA,TGCGCCAGCAGCTCAGGCGAGATAGGCTATGGCTACACCTTC,CASSSGEIGYGYTF
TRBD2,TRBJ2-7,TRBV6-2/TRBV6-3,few,TGTGCCAGCAGTTACGGAGGCGGGGGGGCGGTCGAGCAGTACTTC,CASSYGGGGAVEQYF
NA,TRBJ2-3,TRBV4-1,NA,TGCGCCAGCAGCCAAGAGGGGGGCAGGGGGTCAGATACGCAGTATTTT,CASSQEGGRGSDTQYF
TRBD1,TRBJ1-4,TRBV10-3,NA,TGTGCCATCAGTGAGGACAGGGATGAAAAACTGTTTTTT,CAISEDRDEKLFF
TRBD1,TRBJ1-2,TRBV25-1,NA,TGTGCCAGCAGTGACCTCGGGACAGGGGATGATGGCTACACCTTC,CASSDLGTGDDGYTF
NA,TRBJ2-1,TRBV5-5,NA,TGTGCCAGCAGCTTGGCGGGGGACGCCTACAATGAGCAGTTCTTC,CASSLAGDAYNEQFF
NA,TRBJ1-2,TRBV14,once,TGTGCCAGCAGCCAAGTAATTCTCGTATCCCCAGGTGGCTACACCTTC,CASSQVILVSPGGYTF
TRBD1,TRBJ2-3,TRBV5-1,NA,TGCGCCAGCAGCGAAGGGACAGGGGGCCCAGATACGCAGTATTTT,CASSEGTGGPDTQYF
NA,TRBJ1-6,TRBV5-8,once,TGTGCCAGCAGCCCCGTAGCCCCGGATTCACCCCTCCACTTT,CASSPVAPDSPLHF
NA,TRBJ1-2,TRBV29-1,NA,TGCAGCGTTGACGACGGGGGGCGAGGCTATGGCTACACCTTC,CSVDDGGRGYGYTF
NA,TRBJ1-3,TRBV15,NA,TGTGCCACCAGCAGAGATAGGATGGCCGGAGGACGAGGAAACACCATATATTTT,CATSRDRMAGGRGNTIYF
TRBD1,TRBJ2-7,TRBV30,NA,TGTGCCTGGACCCTTGGACAGGGGGGCGACGAGCAGTACTTC,CAWTLGQGGDEQYF
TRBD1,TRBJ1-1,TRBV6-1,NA,TGTGCCAGCAGTGAATCAGGGGGTGAAGCTTTCTTT,CASSESGGEAFF
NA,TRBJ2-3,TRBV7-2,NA,TGTGCCAGCAGCACAACAAATACAGATACGCAGTATTTT,CASSTTNTDTQYF
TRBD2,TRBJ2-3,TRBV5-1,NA,TGCGCCAGCAGCTCTACTAGCGGGGGGGATACGCAGTATTTT,CASSSTSGGDTQYF
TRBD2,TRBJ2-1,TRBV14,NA,TGTGCCAGCAGCCCGGGACTAGCGGGGGGATGGGAGCAGTTCTTC,CASSPGLAGGWEQFF
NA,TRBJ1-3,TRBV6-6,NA,TGTGCCTCCCAGCAGGGGGGAAACACCATATATTTT,CASQQGGNTIYF
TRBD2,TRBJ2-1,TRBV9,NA,TGTGCCAGCAGCCCACAGCTTAGCGGGGGGGCGTTCTACAATGAGCAGTTCTTC,CASSPQLSGGAFYNEQFF
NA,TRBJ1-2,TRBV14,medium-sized,TGTGCCAGCAGCCAAAGAGCTGGTGGAGCTAACTATGGCTACACCTTC,CASSQRAGGANYGYTF
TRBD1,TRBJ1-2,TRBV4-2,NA,TGTGCCAGCAGCCAAGATTGGGAGGACAGGGGGCTTGGCTACACCTTC,CASSQDWEDRGLGYTF
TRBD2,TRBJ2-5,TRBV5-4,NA,TGTGCCAGCAGCCTACGAGCGGGGGGGCAAGAGACCCAGTACTTC,CASSLRAGGQETQYF
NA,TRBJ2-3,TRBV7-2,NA,TGTGCCAGCAGCTACGTATCGGTTCCAGATACGCAGTATTTT,CASSYVSVPDTQYF
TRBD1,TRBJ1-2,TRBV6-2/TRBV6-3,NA,TGTGCCAGCAGCCGACAGGGTGGAAACGGCTACACCTTC,CASSRQGGNGYTF
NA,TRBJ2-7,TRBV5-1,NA,TGCGCCAGCAGCTTACAGGATTCCTACGAGCAGTACTTC,CASSLQDSYEQYF
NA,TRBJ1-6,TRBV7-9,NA,TGTGCCAGCAGCTCGTCAGGAGGTCTGTATTCACCCCTCCACTTT,CASSSSGGLYSPLHF
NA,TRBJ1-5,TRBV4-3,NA,TGCGCCAGCAGCCAAGACAGGGCCAATCAGCCCCAGCATTTT,CASSQDRANQPQHF
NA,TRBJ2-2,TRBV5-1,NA,TGCGCCAGCAGCTTCCAGGACACCGGGGAGCTGTTTTTT,CASSFQDTGELFF
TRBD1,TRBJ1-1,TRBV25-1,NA,TGTGCCAGCGGACGGGACAGGGGGCTGAACACTGAAGCTTTCTTT,CASGRDRGLNTEAFF
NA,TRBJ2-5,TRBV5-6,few,TGTGCCAGCGCAAACCGGTTAGTTCAGCGGCAAGAGACCCAGTACTTC,CASANRLVQRQETQYF
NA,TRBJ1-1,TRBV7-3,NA,TGTGCCAGCAGCTTTAACGGGGGGTATGGCCGGAACACTGAAGCTTTCTTT,CASSFNGGYGRNTEAFF
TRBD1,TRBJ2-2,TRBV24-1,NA,TGTGCCACCAGTGACCTGGGACAGACGAACACCGGGGAGCTGTTTTTT,CATSDLGQTNTGELFF
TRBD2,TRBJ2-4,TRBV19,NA,TGTGCCAGTAGTACCACGGTGGGAGGGGAAAACATTCAGTACTTC,CASSTTVGGENIQYF
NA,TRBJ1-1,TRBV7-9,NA,TGTGCCAGCAGCCTGACAGGCATGAACACTGAAGCTTTCTTT,CASSLTGMNTEAFF